The clone carrying this T cell receptor (beta chain) was recorded only once. The data originate from a study of OX40 agonist ivuxolimab in advanced cancers. Study overall: It was ivuxolimab, an agonistic anti-OX40 (CD134) antibody, that patients were treated with.

The data were produced by immunoSEQ multiplex PCR, yet TCRdb's version contains in-frame clones alone and is incomplete. The profile covers tens of thousands of clones, with approximately 88% appearing a single time and approximately 0.8% taken by the ten largest. The CDR3 contains 15 residues. CDR1 is SGHDT and CDR2 is YYEEEE in the germline V gene. V lost 0 bases to trimming and J lost 6 bases, with 13 bases between them. The TCR was taken from an adult with an advanced solid tumor such as melanoma, head and neck, liver or kidney cancer. The rearrangement uses TRBV5-6 and TRBJ1-5; D ambiguous. Sequenced material: CD4+ or CD8+ T cells sorted from blood, taken in a trial of the OX40 agonist ivuxolimab. DNA of the CDR3: TGTGCCAGCAGCTTGGGGGCCCGGGGTTCTCAGCCCCAGCATTTT. Translated, it gives CASSLGARGSQPQHF.